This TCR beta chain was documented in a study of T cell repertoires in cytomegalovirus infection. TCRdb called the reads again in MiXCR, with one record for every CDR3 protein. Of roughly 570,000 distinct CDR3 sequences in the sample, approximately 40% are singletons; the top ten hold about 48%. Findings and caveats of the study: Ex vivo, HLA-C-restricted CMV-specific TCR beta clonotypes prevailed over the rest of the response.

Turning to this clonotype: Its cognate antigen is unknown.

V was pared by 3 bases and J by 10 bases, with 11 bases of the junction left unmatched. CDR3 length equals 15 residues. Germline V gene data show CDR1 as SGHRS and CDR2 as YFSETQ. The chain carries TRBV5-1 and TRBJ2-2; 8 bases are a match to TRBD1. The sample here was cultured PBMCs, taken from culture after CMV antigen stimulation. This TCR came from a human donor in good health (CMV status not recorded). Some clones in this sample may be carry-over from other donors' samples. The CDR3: CASSSGQANPTELFF. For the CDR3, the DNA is TGCGCCAGCAGCTCGGGACAGGCCAACCCAACGGAGCTGTTTTTT.